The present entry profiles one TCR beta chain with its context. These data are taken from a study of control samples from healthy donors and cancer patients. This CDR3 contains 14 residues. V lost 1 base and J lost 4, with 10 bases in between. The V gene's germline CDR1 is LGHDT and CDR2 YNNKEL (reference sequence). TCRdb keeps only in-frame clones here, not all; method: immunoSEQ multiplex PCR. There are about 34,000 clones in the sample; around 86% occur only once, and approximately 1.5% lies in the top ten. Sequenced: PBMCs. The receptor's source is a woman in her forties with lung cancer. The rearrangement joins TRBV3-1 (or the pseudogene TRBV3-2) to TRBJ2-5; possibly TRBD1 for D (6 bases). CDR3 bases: TGTGCCAGCAGCCAAGCAACAGGGTCAGAGACCCAGTACTTC. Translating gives CASSQATGSETQYF.